Below are 16 T cell receptor beta chains sequenced from a single sample in a study of CD8+CD57+ T cells in acquired aplastic anemia. Previously, flow cytometry had revealed CD8+CD57+ cell expansion in the patients chosen for sequencing. Genomic DNA provided the template from which TCR beta VDJ and CDR3 profiles were obtained. TCRdb called the reads again in MiXCR, with one record for every CDR3 protein. The sample has hundreds of thousands of distinct CDR3 sequences; around 30% are singletons. The sequenced sample was sorted CD4+, CD8+, or CD8+CD57+ T cells (not recorded which) from PBMCs. These receptors were taken from a human donor with aplastic anemia.

The table lists this clonotype with a few counts. V is TRBV3-1 and J is TRBJ1-1; the D gene is possibly TRBD1 (6 bases). The length of the CDR3 is 14 residues. The V gene's germline CDR1 is LGHDT and CDR2 YNNKEL (reference sequence). Trimming left V 1 base short and J 5 bases short, with 11 bases between. The CDR3 region has the DNA TGTGCCAGCAGCCAAGGGGGGCAGGGGACTGAAGCTTTCTTT. Its translation: CASSQGGQGTEAFF. Full variable domain (outside the CDR3, taken from reference TRBV3-1 and TRBJ1-1): DTAVSQTPKYLVTQMGNDKSIKCEQNLGHDTMYWYKQDSKKFLKIMFSYNNKELIINETVPNRFSPKSPDKAHLNLHINSLELGDSAVYFCASSQGGQGTEAFFGQGTRLTVV.

The chain employs TRBV12-3 or TRBV12-4 and TRBJ1-6, with TRBD1 identical over 7 bases. This CDR3 has 15 residues. V gave up 5 bases and J gave up 7 bases; unmatched junction bases: 8. CDR3 loop: CASSKQTGENSPLHF. The CDR3 DNA sequence: TGTGCCAGCAGTAAACAAACAGGGGAAAATTCACCCCTCCACTTT.

This sequence joins TRBV4-1 and TRBJ2-2, with unresolved D. The germline gives CDR1 MGHRA, CDR2 YSYEKL. V was trimmed by 4 bases and J by 9 bases, leaving 12 bases between them. This CDR3 comprises 13 residues. The CDR3 sequence: CASSPQWFRELFF. The CDR3 DNA sequence: TGCGCCAGCAGCCCCCAGTGGTTCCGGGAGCTGTTTTTT.

This clonotype was found once. The chain combines TRBV9 with TRBJ2-5; the match to TRBD2 covers 9 bases. The V and J ends lost 0 bases and 2 bases, in that order; junction bases with no gene match: 5. The germline gives CDR1 SGDLS, CDR2 YYNGEE. This CDR3 is built from 16 residues. The CDR3 sequence: CASSVGATSGQETQYF. The CDR3 nucleotides are TGTGCCAGCAGCGTAGGAGCGACTAGCGGACAAGAGACCCAGTACTTC.

Ten or more counts support this clonotype. The rearrangement joins TRBV7-2 to TRBJ2-5, with D perhaps assigned TRBD1 or TRBD2 (6 bases each). CDR3 length: 15 residues. The germline V gene has CDR1 SGHTA and CDR2 FQGNSA. Trimming stripped 5 bases from V and 5 bases from J, with 18 bases between. CDR3 residues: CASSTVQGGGETQYF. In nucleotides, the CDR3 is TGTGCCAGCAGCACAGTACAGGGTGGGGGGGAGACCCAGTACTTC.

The chain has TRBV19 and TRBJ2-7; D call uncertain. This CDR3 is built from 14 residues. The V gene's germline CDR1 is LNHDA and CDR2 SQIVND (reference sequence). Deletions cut 5 bases from V and 2 bases from J, with 13 bases between. The CDR3 spells CASSFQRFTYEQYF. CDR3 nucleotide sequence: TGTGCCAGTAGTTTCCAACGGTTTACCTACGAGCAGTACTTC.

This chain joins TRBV28 and TRBJ1-1; 9 nucleotides agree with TRBD1. The CDR3 spans 15 residues. J lost 8 bases, V lost 5 bases, and 12 bases had no gene match. Germline V gene data show CDR1 as MDHEN and CDR2 as SYDVKM. CDR3 residues: CASSPLWDRVPEAFF. The CDR3 nucleotides are TGTGCCAGCAGTCCACTGTGGGACAGGGTTCCGGAAGCTTTCTTT.

The gene calls are TRBV2 and TRBJ1-5; D is ambiguous. The CDR3 extends over 16 amino acids. With 1 base removed from V and 0 bases from J, the gap between germline ends came to 10 bases. Per germline, CDR1 SNHLY and CDR2 FYNNEI. The CDR3, as DNA: TGTGCCAGCAGTGAAGAAAATAATTATAGCAATCAGCCCCAGCATTTT. Protein sequence: CASSEENNYSNQPQHF.

In this sample, this clonotype turned up many times. This chain uses TRBV10-3 with TRBJ1-2, with 8 bases aligning to TRBD1. The germline gives CDR1 ENHRY, CDR2 SYGVKD. The V gene end was trimmed by 4 bases and the J gene end by 8 bases; junction bases not matched to a gene: 9. This CDR3 is built from 14 residues. CDR3 DNA: TGTGCCATCAGTGGAAGGACAGGGCTGATGGGCTACACCTTC. Translation gives CAISGRTGLMGYTF.

The chain couples TRBV20-1 to TRBJ2-3; a possible D gene is TRBD2 (6 bases). Trimming removed 5 bases from V and 11 bases from J, with 23 bases in between. The germline CDR1 and CDR2 sequences are DFQATT and SNEGSKA (reference sequence). This CDR3 comprises 14 residues. The CDR3 region is CSAAWRDSYNEQYF. The CDR3 DNA is TGCAGTGCTGCCTGGCGGGACTCCTACAATGAGCAGTATTTT.

This clonotype was detected a few times. The chain joins TRBV4-2 to TRBJ2-5, with D perhaps matching TRBD1 or TRBD2 (6 bases each). V was shortened by 4 bases and J by 1 base, with 10 bases between the two germline ends. This CDR3 spans 14 amino acids. The germline V gene has CDR1 LGHNA and CDR2 YNFKEQ. CDR3 coding DNA: TGTGCCAGCAGCCGAGGAGGGGGCCAAGAGACCCAGTACTTC. Protein: CASSRGGGQETQYF.

At least ten counts were recorded for this clonotype. The V and J genes are TRBV19 and TRBJ1-4, with 9 bases fitting TRBD1. Germline loops: CDR1 LNHDA, CDR2 SQIVND (reference sequence). The length of the CDR3 is 14 residues. J was trimmed by 8 bases and V by 5 bases; bases with no gene match: 6. CDR3 amino acids: CASSSTGGVEKLFF. CDR3 nucleotide sequence: TGTGCCAGTAGTTCGACAGGGGGTGTAGAAAAACTGTTTTTT.

This clonotype appeared many times. V gene TRBV19 combines with J gene TRBJ1-2; 7 bases agree with TRBD1. The CDR3 is made up of 16 amino acids. Germline V lookup: CDR1 LNHDA, CDR2 SQIVND (reference sequence). Unmatched junction bases numbered 10, after V lost 4 bases and J lost 2 bases. CDR3 protein: CASSTGTGARNYGYTF. Here the CDR3 DNA reads TGTGCCAGTAGTACCGGAACAGGGGCAAGGAACTATGGCTACACCTTC.

This clonotype was detected ten times or more. The V and J genes are TRBV2 and TRBJ1-1, with D perhaps TRBD1 (5 bases). In germline, CDR1 is SNHLY, CDR2 FYNNEI. The V and J ends lost 3 bases and 10 bases respectively, with 21 bases between them. This CDR3 region has 15 residues. The CDR3 nucleotides are TGTGCCAGCAGTGACAGGCAGGGCCTTCGATTGAGAGCTTTCTTT. Residues: CASSDRQGLRLRAFF.

A remark on this clonotype: This sequence may be a read error, since a much larger clone differs from it by one base. The genes are TRBV11-2 and TRBJ2-7; D remains ambiguous. The length of the CDR3 is 14 residues. Germline V lookup: CDR1 SGHAT, CDR2 FQNNGV. The CDR3 nucleotides read TGTGCCAGCAGCCCGCGAAACAGAGTATACGAGCAGCACTTC. This codes for CASSPRNRVYEQHF.

This chain joins TRBV5-5 and TRBJ2-7; D is uncertain. Germline CDR1 reads SGHKS; CDR2 reads YYEKEE (reference sequence). With 0 bases removed from V and 4 bases from J, the gap between germline ends came to 11 bases. The CDR3 contains 14 residues. The CDR3 region is CASSLEQPGYEQYF. CDR3 nucleotide sequence: TGTGCCAGCAGCTTGGAACAGCCCGGGTACGAGCAGTACTTC.